Shown below are 30 T cell receptor beta chains from a single sample sequenced in a study of T-cell memory formation after mild COVID-19. One entry per CDR3 protein, called by TCRdb with MiXCR from the 5' RACE reads. Seen here are 270,000 or so distinct CDR3 sequences, 16% observed once, and the top ten hold around 20%. Sequenced: PBMCs or a T cell subset sorted from them (not recorded which). The origin of the receptors is a man aged 18-30 years who had mild COVID-19 (a few samples of this study predate the infection). Cell type and time point are not known.

The chain uses TRBV24-1 and TRBJ2-3, with D unresolved. V lost 5 bases, J lost 2 bases, and 7 bases lay in between. Germline loops: CDR1 KGHDR, CDR2 SFDVKD. This CDR3 contains 13 residues. CDR3 DNA: TGTGCCACCAGTGTACCCGCCACAGATACGCAGTATTTT. Translated, it gives CATSVPATDTQYF.

V usage is TRBV11-2 and J usage is TRBJ1-1; TRBD1 might be the D (5 bases). Germline V lookup: CDR1 SGHAT, CDR2 FQNNGV. The CDR3 extends over 16 amino acids. V lost 1 base, J lost 4 bases, and 16 bases lay in between. CDR3 in amino acids: CASSLVLGLGGTEAFF. The CDR3 DNA sequence: TGTGCCAGCAGCTTAGTTTTAGGGTTGGGGGGCACTGAAGCTTTCTTT. Full variable domain (remainder filled in from reference TRBV11-2 and TRBJ1-1): EAGVAQSPRYKIIEKRQSVAFWCNPISGHATLYWYQQILGQGPKLLIQFQNNGVVDDSQLPKDRFSAERLKGVDSTLKIQPAKLEDSAVYLCASSLVLGLGGTEAFFGQGTRLTVV.

This clonotype was seen a handful of times. The J gene is TRBJ1-2, the V gene TRBV7-9; D is undetermined. The germline V and J ends were trimmed by 4 bases and 4 bases, with 19 bases remaining between them. Germline V gene sequence: CDR1 SEHNR, CDR2 FQNEAQ (reference sequence). This CDR3 is 16 amino acids long. The CDR3 loop is CASSSSGSWRIYGYTF. The CDR3 DNA is TGTGCCAGCAGCTCATCCGGGTCCTGGAGAATCTATGGCTACACCTTC.

The chain links TRBV27 to TRBJ1-6; D remains ambiguous. Deletions cut 5 bases from V and 11 bases from J, with 16 bases between. Germline V CDR1 and CDR2: MNHEY, SMNVEV (reference sequence). CDR3 length: 14 residues. CDR3 sequence reads: CASSRVAASPPLHF. The CDR3 DNA is TGTGCCAGCAGTCGAGTCGCCGCCTCCCCACCCCTCCACTTT.

The chain is built from TRBV27 and TRBJ2-7; 7 bases match TRBD1. This CDR3 spans 15 amino acids. CDR1 MNHEY and CDR2 SMNVEV come from the germline V gene (reference sequence). Trimming took 2 bases from V and 2 from J; bases not matched to a gene: 6. As DNA, the CDR3 is TGTGCCAGCAGTTTAGGACAGGTCGTGGCCTACGAGCAGTACTTC. Translation: CASSLGQVVAYEQYF.

There are a few counts of this clonotype. The CDR3 region has the DNA TGTGCCAGCAGCCCCGGACACTCCACAGATACGCAGTATTTT. This sequence encodes CASSPGHSTDTQYF. This chain joins TRBV7-2 and TRBJ2-3; possibly TRBD1 for D (5 bases). Germline CDR1 SGHTA, CDR2 FQGNSA. The ends were cut back, 5 bases at V and 2 bases at J, with 11 bases in the middle. This CDR3 contains 14 residues.

This clonotype was picked up a small number of times. Here the CDR3 reads CASSLSPRGTGELFF. Here the CDR3 DNA reads TGTGCCAGCAGCTTGAGCCCCAGGGGTACCGGGGAGCTGTTTTTT. This chain joins TRBV7-2 and TRBJ2-2; D is possibly TRBD1 (6 bases). With 3 bases removed from V and 5 bases from J, the gap between germline ends came to 13 bases. CDR1 and CDR2 (germline): SGHTA, FQGNSA. This CDR3 comprises 15 residues.

This clonotype appeared a few times. The V call is TRBV7-6, the J call TRBJ1-6; D gene unclear. This CDR3 is 15 amino acids long. Trimming left V 1 base short and J 6 bases short, with 10 bases between. The germline V gene encodes CDR1 SGHVS and CDR2 FNYEAQ. CDR3 DNA sequence: TGTGCCAGCAGCTTAGGGAATCCTTTTAATTCACCCCTCCACTTT. Protein: CASSLGNPFNSPLHF.

There are a few counts of this clonotype. This sequence joins TRBV7-2 and TRBJ2-5; 14 nucleotides agree with TRBD2. The CDR3 spans 16 residues. The junction had 5 bases not matched to a gene; V was cut back by 5 bases and J by 3 bases. The germline CDR1 and CDR2 sequences are SGHTA and FQGNSA. The CDR3 sequence is CASSRRLAGGKETQYF. CDR3 nucleotide sequence: TGTGCCAGCAGCCGACGACTAGCGGGGGGGAAAGAGACCCAGTACTTC.

This clonotype was counted only a few times. The chain is built from TRBV4-1 and TRBJ2-3, with 10 bases matching TRBD2. The germline V gene has CDR1 MGHRA and CDR2 YSYEKL. The CDR3 loop spans 17 amino acids. Unmatched junction bases numbered 12, after V lost 0 bases and J lost 9 bases. CDR3 coding DNA: TGCGCCAGCAGCCAAGAAGGAGGAGCGGGGGGGGTGAGGACGCAGTATTTT. Its translation is CASSQEGGAGGVRTQYF.

The rearrangement joins TRBV6-5 to TRBJ1-2, with D possibly TRBD1 on 5 matching bases. Per germline, CDR1 MNHEY and CDR2 SVGAGI. V was clipped by 5 bases and J by 5 bases, with 15 bases between them. This CDR3 region has 14 residues. The CDR3 region is CASSAAGTTYGYTF. The CDR3 bases are TGTGCCAGCAGTGCGGCGGGGACCACGTATGGCTACACCTTC.

This clonotype appeared a few times. The chain recombines TRBV7-8 with TRBJ2-7, with D unresolved. The CDR3 extends over 13 amino acids. The V and J ends lost 0 bases and 4 bases respectively, with 7 bases between them. Germline CDR1 reads SGHVS; CDR2 reads FQNEAQ. The CDR3 coding sequence is TGTGCCAGCAGCTTAGCCGCTGCTTACGAGCAGTACGTC. Protein product: CASSLAAAYEQYV.

The V and J genes are TRBV7-9 and TRBJ2-6; D gene ambiguous. The CDR3 consists of 19 residues. V was cut by 4 bases and J by 0 bases, with 19 bases left in between. Germline V lookup: CDR1 SEHNR, CDR2 FQNEAQ (reference sequence). Here the CDR3 reads CASSSGRSDFNSGANVLTF. CDR3 DNA sequence: TGTGCCAGCAGCTCCGGCAGGTCAGATTTTAACTCTGGGGCCAACGTCCTGACTTTC.

This clonotype was observed a handful of times. This sequence joins TRBV5-1 and TRBJ2-5; D ambiguous. The germline CDR1 and CDR2 sequences are SGHRS and YFSETQ. The CDR3 spans 15 residues. With 0 bases removed from V and 0 bases from J, the gap between germline ends came to 9 bases. CDR3 nucleotide sequence: TGCGCCAGCAGCTTGGACAATCCAGACCAAGAGACCCAGTACTTC. It translates to CASSLDNPDQETQYF.

V and J are TRBV20-1 and TRBJ1-2; possibly TRBD1 for D (6 bases). V was pared by 0 bases and J by 4 bases, with 18 bases between. The V gene's germline CDR1 is DFQATT and CDR2 SNEGSKA (reference sequence). This CDR3 is 16 amino acids long. The CDR3 region is CSARDTGPGAGYGYTF. The CDR3 region has the DNA TGCAGTGCTAGAGATACCGGCCCGGGGGCCGGCTATGGCTACACCTTC.

This chain uses TRBV12-3 or TRBV12-4 with TRBJ1-3; D gene uncertain. This CDR3 has 15 amino acids. V was clipped by 1 base and J by 0 bases, with 7 bases between them. Here the CDR3 DNA reads TGTGCCAGCAGTTTAGGCGGCCGCTCTGGAAACACCATATATTTT. Protein sequence: CASSLGGRSGNTIYF.

This sequence joins TRBV20-1 and TRBJ2-5, with D possibly being TRBD2 (7 bases). This CDR3 has 16 amino acids. The germline V and J ends were trimmed by 6 bases and 2 bases, with 22 bases remaining between them. Germline V lookup: CDR1 DFQATT, CDR2 SNEGSKA (reference sequence). The DNA for the CDR3 is TGCAGTGCCGAGCGTTTCCTACAGGGAGGGCAAGAGACCCAGTACTTC. Translation: CSAERFLQGGQETQYF.

V usage is TRBV20-1 and J usage is TRBJ1-1; maybe TRBD1 (6 bases). This CDR3 is 12 amino acids long. The germline V gene has CDR1 DFQATT and CDR2 SNEGSKA (reference sequence). Between the trimmed V and J ends, which lost 8 bases and 4 bases, there was a span of 14 bases. The CDR3 sequence: CSSGGGGTEAFF. The CDR3 region has the DNA TGCAGTTCTGGTGGAGGGGGCACTGAAGCTTTCTTT.

V usage is TRBV6-2 or TRBV6-3 and J usage is TRBJ2-2; 7 nucleotides agree with TRBD1. The V and J ends lost 4 bases and 1 base, in that order; junction bases with no gene match: 3. CDR1 and CDR2 from the germline V gene are MNHEY and SVGEGT. CDR3 size: 15 residues. CDR3 DNA: TGTGCCAGCAGTTCAGACAGGGAGAACACCGGGGAGCTGTTTTTT. As protein: CASSSDRENTGELFF.

The J gene is TRBJ1-1, the V gene TRBV7-2; D call uncertain. V lost 5 bases to trimming and J lost 0 bases, with 10 bases between them. This CDR3 has 14 amino acids. Per the germline V gene, CDR1 is SGHTA and CDR2 is FQGNSA. The DNA of the CDR3 is TGTGCCAGCAGCCGTAGTGCAGTGAACACTGAAGCTTTCTTT. It codes for CASSRSAVNTEAFF.

In this sample, this clonotype turned up a few times. This chain connects TRBV7-9 to TRBJ1-1; possibly TRBD1 for D (5 bases). With 4 bases removed from V and 1 base from J, the gap between germline ends came to 10 bases. CDR3 length equals 14 residues. Germline-derived CDR1 and CDR2 are SEHNR and FQNEAQ (reference sequence). This CDR3 reads CASSSQGENTEAFF. CDR3 sequence (DNA): TGTGCCAGCAGCTCCCAGGGAGAGAACACTGAAGCTTTCTTT.

This chain uses TRBV4-3 with TRBJ1-1; maybe TRBD1 (5 bases). Trimming shortened V by 0 bases and J by 5 bases, and 13 bases separated the two germline ends. The germline V gene encodes CDR1 LGHNA and CDR2 YSLEER. The CDR3 loop spans 15 amino acids. This CDR3 reads CASSQDPRAKTEAFF. The CDR3 bases are TGCGCCAGCAGCCAAGACCCCAGGGCTAAGACTGAAGCTTTCTTT.

The chain employs TRBV25-1 and TRBJ1-1, with 7 bases aligning to TRBD1. The V gene end was trimmed by 6 bases and the J gene end by 3 bases; junction bases not matched to a gene: 7. Germline CDR1 is MGHDK and CDR2 is SYGVNS. CDR3 length: 14 residues. The CDR3 DNA sequence: TGTGCCAGCAGGGGGACAGCGGTATACACTGAAGCTTTCTTT. It specifies CASRGTAVYTEAFF.

The chain is built from TRBV2 and TRBJ2-7; no clear D. Trimming left V 4 bases short and J 7 bases short, with 14 bases between. The CDR3 extends over 13 amino acids. The germline CDR1 and CDR2 sequences are SNHLY and FYNNEI. Written as DNA, the CDR3 is TGTGCCAGCAGTGGCGTGTCCCCGTGGGAGCAGTACTTC. This translates into CASSGVSPWEQYF.

This clonotype was counted only a few times. CDR3 in amino acids: CASSVAIPGGPGELFF. CDR3 nucleotides: TGTGCCAGCAGCGTAGCTATCCCGGGGGGGCCCGGGGAGCTGTTTTTT. The V gene is TRBV9, the J gene TRBJ2-2; 8 nucleotides align to TRBD2. Germline CDR1 SGDLS, CDR2 YYNGEE. CDR3 length: 16 residues. V shed 0 bases, J shed 6 bases, and the junction held 7 bases outside the gene matches.

The table lists this clonotype with a few counts. V gene TRBV7-2 combines with J gene TRBJ2-5; D may be TRBD1 or TRBD2 (5 bases each). There are 15 residues in the CDR3. V lost 2 bases to trimming and J lost 5 bases, with 15 bases between them. Looked up from germline, CDR1 is SGHTA and CDR2 is FQGNSA. The CDR3 region is CASSLSRGLRETQYF. Written as DNA, the CDR3 is TGTGCCAGCAGCTTATCCCGGGGCCTTCGGGAGACCCAGTACTTC.

This chain joins TRBV6-5 and TRBJ2-6; a weak D match, TRBD1 (5 bases). V dropped 6 bases and J dropped 4 bases, with 10 bases sitting between them. The CDR3 is 14 residues long. Germline CDR1 is MNHEY and CDR2 is SVGAGI. The CDR3 sequence is CASRGARGANVLTF. DNA for the CDR3: TGTGCCAGCAGAGGGGCGCGCGGGGCCAACGTCCTGACTTTC.

This clonotype was found a few times. V and J are TRBV5-1 and TRBJ2-4; D uncertain. Trimming removed 5 bases from V and 0 bases from J, with 15 bases in between. From germline, CDR1 is SGHRS and CDR2 YFSETQ. The CDR3 is 16 amino acids. The CDR3 reads CASSSGTTLAKNIQYF. The CDR3 bases are TGCGCCAGCAGTTCAGGAACTACCCTAGCCAAAAACATTCAGTACTTC.

V gene TRBV10-3 combines with J gene TRBJ2-2; D is perhaps TRBD1 (5 bases). Germline CDR1 and CDR2: ENHRY and SYGVKD. Trimming stripped 10 bases from V and 5 bases from J, with 29 bases between. The CDR3 covers 18 residues. As DNA, the CDR3 is TGTGCCACCCTGGCCCCAAGGGGCGAAGGTGTAAGGACCGGGGAGCTGTTTTTT. Its protein is CATLAPRGEGVRTGELFF.

There are a few counts of this clonotype. The CDR3 DNA is TGCGCCAGCAGCCAAGATCGGGGAAGAGGCTACACCTTC. As protein: CASSQDRGRGYTF. The rearrangement joins TRBV4-3 to TRBJ1-2; D gene ambiguous. The CDR3 runs 13 residues. Trimming stripped 0 bases from V and 8 bases from J, with 10 bases between. Germline V CDR1 and CDR2: LGHNA, YSLEER.